These 27 T cell receptor beta chains originate from one sample sequenced in a study of naive CD8 T cells in extremely preterm neonates. Without labor or membrane rupture, elective cesareans at roughly 37-41 weeks supplied term cord blood. Repertoires were generated with immunoSEQ multiplex PCR, while TCRdb's copy carries only in-frame clones and drops some. The sample has several thousand clones, 97% seen once. Sequenced: naive CD8+ T cells from cord blood. The source is a newborn in good health.

The chain combines TRBV23-1 with TRBJ2-7; 7 nucleotides line up with TRBD2. TRBV23-1 qualifies as an ORF whose function is uncertain. This CDR3 is built from 18 residues. Germline trimming cut 0 bases from V and 6 bases from J; bases unmatched to any gene: 17. The CDR3 reads CASSQSNSSTGTNGEQYF. The CDR3 DNA reads as TGCGCCAGCAGTCAATCGAATTCCTCCACCGGGACTAATGGCGAGCAGTACTTC.

The chain employs TRBV6-1 and TRBJ2-1; D is possibly TRBD1 (5 bases). V lost 5 bases, J lost 10 bases, and 12 bases lay in between. The CDR3 is 12 residues long. Germline V gene sequence: CDR1 MNHNS, CDR2 SASEGT. Written as DNA, the CDR3 is TGTGCCAGCAGTTTCCCGACAGACGAGCAGTTCTTC. This encodes CASSFPTDEQFF.

The CDR3: CASSSASVYNEQFF. CDR3 bases: TGTGCCAGCAGTTCGGCTAGCGTTTACAATGAGCAGTTCTTC. The chain is built from TRBV27 and TRBJ2-1; tentatively, D is TRBD2 (6 bases). Per the germline V gene, CDR1 is MNHEY and CDR2 is SMNVEV (reference sequence). V was pared by 4 bases and J by 4 bases, with 11 bases between. This CDR3 is built from 14 residues.

This chain connects TRBV19 to TRBJ2-3; no firm D call. V gave up 5 bases and J gave up 0 bases, with 9 bases separating them. The CDR3 has 14 residues. Germline CDR1 and CDR2: LNHDA and SQIVND (reference sequence). This chain's CDR3 is CASSPFVSTDTQYF. In DNA form, the CDR3 reads TGTGCCAGTAGTCCTTTTGTGAGCACAGATACGCAGTATTTT.

This chain links TRBV27 with TRBJ1-6; TRBD1 matches 7 bases. The V segment lost 2 bases and the J segment 2 bases; nucleotides outside the gene matches: 0. The CDR3 contains 15 residues. Germline CDR1 reads MNHEY; CDR2 reads SMNVEV (reference sequence). The CDR3 protein is CASSLGTAYNSPLHF. In nucleotides, the CDR3 is TGTGCCAGCAGTTTAGGGACAGCCTATAATTCACCCCTCCACTTT.

The genes are TRBV9 and TRBJ2-3; 13 nucleotides match TRBD2. Germline CDR1 reads SGDLS; CDR2 reads YYNGEE. The junction had 5 bases not matched to a gene; V was cut back by 3 bases and J by 4 bases. The CDR3 has 16 residues. The CDR3 reads CASSATSGGAADTQYF. CDR3 sequence (DNA): TGTGCCAGCAGCGCCACTAGCGGGGGGGCGGCAGATACGCAGTATTTT.

The chain employs TRBV11-2 and TRBJ2-7; D unclear. CDR3 length: 15 amino acids. V shed 2 bases and J shed 3 bases, with 14 bases lying between them. The germline V gene has CDR1 SGHAT and CDR2 FQNNGV. The CDR3, as DNA: TGTGCCAGCAGCTTAAGCTCTTACCCTGGCTACGAGCAGTACTTC. Translated, it gives CASSLSSYPGYEQYF.

The chain links TRBV19 to TRBJ2-1; TRBD2 matches 11 bases. Germline values: CDR1 LNHDA, CDR2 SQIVND (reference sequence). This CDR3 is built from 15 residues. After removal of 3 bases from V and 7 bases from J, the junction contained 5 bases not matched to a gene. CDR3 sequence (DNA): TGTGCCAGTAGTATTAGCGGGGGGGCCGGGAATGAGCAGTTCTTC. Protein: CASSISGGAGNEQFF.

The gene calls are TRBV2 and TRBJ1-1; D possibly corresponds to TRBD1 (6 bases). The V gene lost 5 bases and the J gene lost 4 bases, with 14 bases spanning the gap. The CDR3 consists of 14 residues. CDR1 is SNHLY and CDR2 is FYNNEI in the germline V gene. The DNA of the CDR3 is TGTGCCAGCAGTAACGGACAGTTGTTCACTGAAGCTTTCTTT. It translates to CASSNGQLFTEAFF. The complete variable domain, with remaining parts taken from reference TRBV2 and TRBJ1-1, reads EPEVTQTPSHQVTQMGQEVILRCVPISNHLYFYWYRQILGQKVEFLVSFYNNEISEKSEIFDDQFSVERPDGSNFTLKIRSTKLEDSAMYFCASSNGQLFTEAFFGQGTRLTVV.

The genes are TRBV11-2 and TRBJ1-2; D is ambiguous. The CDR3 sequence is 17 residues long. CDR1 is SGHAT and CDR2 is FQNNGV in the germline V gene. Trimming left V 5 bases short and J 4 bases short, with 23 bases between. CDR3 loop: CASSLCLASRKTYGYTF. The CDR3 DNA reads TGTGCCAGCAGCCTGTGTCTAGCAAGCAGAAAGACCTATGGCTACACCTTC.

This chain uses TRBV5-1 with TRBJ2-7, with 8 bases that match TRBD1. Per the germline V gene, CDR1 is SGHRS and CDR2 is YFSETQ. Germline trimming cut 2 bases from V and 6 bases from J; bases unmatched to any gene: 7. The CDR3 is made up of 14 amino acids. The CDR3 DNA sequence: TGCGCCAGCAGCTTAGGACAGGGATTGGGCGAGCAGTACTTC. This translates into CASSLGQGLGEQYF.

The chain combines TRBV5-1 with TRBJ1-1; the match to TRBD1 covers 7 bases. From germline, CDR1 is SGHRS and CDR2 YFSETQ. V gave up 0 bases and J gave up 4 bases; unmatched junction bases: 3. This CDR3 contains 14 residues. The CDR3 nucleotides are TGCGCCAGCAGCTTGGACAGGGGTACCACTGAAGCTTTCTTT. Translated, it gives CASSLDRGTTEAFF.

The rearrangement joins TRBV2 to TRBJ2-5, with 12 bases identical to TRBD2. The germline V gene has CDR1 SNHLY and CDR2 FYNNEI. The J segment lost 3 bases and the V segment lost 3 bases, leaving 2 bases of the junction unmatched. The CDR3 consists of 15 residues. DNA for the CDR3: TGTGCCAGCAGTGAGGCTAGCGGGGGGGAAGAGACCCAGTACTTC. This codes for CASSEASGGEETQYF.

The chain couples TRBV2 to TRBJ1-6; TRBD1 aligns across 7 bases. Germline CDR1 SNHLY, CDR2 FYNNEI. The CDR3 sequence is 16 residues long. V dropped 2 bases and J dropped 8; count of bases not matched to a gene: 9. CDR3 nucleotide sequence: TGTGCCAGCAGTGAACGACCAGGGGGTAAGGATTCACCCCTCCACTTT. Translation: CASSERPGGKDSPLHF.

V usage is TRBV5-1 and J usage is TRBJ2-2, with 7 bases that match TRBD1. The CDR3 spans 15 residues. The ends lost 3 bases at V and 2 bases at J; junction bases unmatched: 4. The germline gives CDR1 SGHRS, CDR2 YFSETQ. CDR3 nucleotides: TGCGCCAGCAGCTGGGGGACAGAAAACACCGGGGAGCTGTTTTTT. It codes for CASSWGTENTGELFF.

The CDR3 reads CASSTALFGDQPQHF. CDR3 nucleotide sequence: TGTGCCAGCAGCACCGCCCTATTTGGAGATCAGCCCCAGCATTTT. The chain combines TRBV28 with TRBJ1-5; D remains unclear. The ends were cut back, 6 bases at V and 5 bases at J, with 17 bases in the middle. Per germline, CDR1 MDHEN and CDR2 SYDVKM. The CDR3 has 15 residues. The complete variable domain, with remaining parts taken from reference TRBV28 and TRBJ1-5, reads DVKVTQSSRYLVKRTGEKVFLECVQDMDHENMFWYRQDPGLGLRLIYFSYDVKMKEKGDIPEGYSVSREKKERFSLILESASTNQTSMYLCASSTALFGDQPQHFGDGTRLSIL.

The chain uses TRBV13 and TRBJ2-2, with D tentatively TRBD2 (6 bases). The germline V gene encodes CDR1 PRHDT and CDR2 FYEKMQ (reference sequence). Trimming cost V 10 bases and J 5 bases, with 11 bases left between them. The CDR3 is 12 amino acids. The CDR3 DNA reads as TGTGCCACGGAAGGGAGGACCGGGGAGCTGTTTTTT. Its translation is CATEGRTGELFF.

The chain is built from TRBV19 and TRBJ1-1; TRBD1 aligns across 9 bases. The CDR3 is 17 amino acids. Germline lookup yields CDR1 LNHDA and CDR2 SQIVND (reference sequence). V trimming: 5 bases; J trimming: 0 bases; junction bases outside the gene matches: 10. The CDR3 sequence: CASSRGQGGVMNTEAFF. The CDR3 DNA reads as TGTGCCAGTAGTCGGGGACAGGGTGGCGTGATGAACACTGAAGCTTTCTTT.

The chain carries TRBV7-7 and TRBJ2-5; no firm D call. CDR3 length: 15 residues. The germline CDR1 and CDR2 sequences are SSHAT and FNYEAQ (reference sequence). Deletions cut 5 bases from V and 6 bases from J, with 19 bases between. The DNA for the CDR3 is TGTGCCAGCAGCAGCCGCCATGAGCCGAAAAAGACCCAGTACTTC. As protein: CASSSRHEPKKTQYF.

The V gene is TRBV29-1, the J gene TRBJ2-7; D is unresolved. The CDR3 is made up of 10 amino acids. Germline CDR1 reads SQVTM; CDR2 reads ANQGSEA. V shed 7 bases and J shed 5 bases, with 9 bases lying between them. This CDR3 reads CSAIHNEQYF. For the CDR3, the DNA is TGCAGCGCCATTCACAACGAGCAGTACTTC.

The chain links TRBV5-6 to TRBJ2-1; 8 nucleotides match TRBD1. V gave up 0 bases and J gave up 1 base; unmatched junction bases: 0. Germline CDR1 and CDR2: SGHDT and YYEEEE. The CDR3 runs 15 residues. CDR3 loop: CASSLGTGSYNEQFF. CDR3 nucleotide sequence: TGTGCCAGCAGCTTGGGGACAGGGTCCTACAATGAGCAGTTCTTC.

J is TRBJ2-7 and V is TRBV30; 9 bases line up with TRBD2. The CDR3 covers 15 residues. Germline CDR1 reads GTSNPN; CDR2 reads SVGIG (reference sequence). V lost 3 bases to trimming and J lost 6 bases; unmatched junction nucleotides: 12. The CDR3 DNA is TGTGCCTGGAGCCCAAGGGCGGGGGGGCCGCTCGAGCAGTACTTC. The encoded protein is CAWSPRAGGPLEQYF. The full variable domain, its missing parts supplied by reference TRBV30 and TRBJ2-7, is SQTIHQWPATLVQPVGSPLSLECTVEGTSNPNLYWYRQAAGRGLQLLFYSVGIGQISSEVPQNLSASRPQDRQFILSSKKLLLSDSGFYLCAWSPRAGGPLEQYFGPGTRLTVT.

The chain uses TRBV27 and TRBJ2-2, with D possibly TRBD2 on 5 matching bases. Germline values: CDR1 MNHEY, CDR2 SMNVEV (reference sequence). Trimming shortened V by 5 bases and J by 6 bases, and 13 bases separated the two germline ends. This CDR3 has 14 residues. The CDR3 region has the DNA TGTGCCAGCAGTCCTAAGTGGGGAGCCGGGGAGCTGTTTTTT. It is translated as CASSPKWGAGELFF.

This clone was counted a single time. V is TRBV6-5 and J is TRBJ1-1; the D gene is possibly TRBD1 (5 bases). The V end lost 4 bases, the J end lost 2 bases, and 14 bases lay between the germline ends. The length of the CDR3 is 15 residues. Germline CDR1 is MNHEY and CDR2 is SVGAGI. The CDR3 spells CASSCSPGGNTEAFF. For the CDR3, the DNA is TGTGCCAGCAGTTGCTCGCCGGGGGGAAACACTGAAGCTTTCTTT.

The chain is built from TRBV19 and TRBJ2-3, with TRBD2 matching 9 bases. Per the germline V gene, CDR1 is LNHDA and CDR2 is SQIVND (reference sequence). V lost 2 bases to trimming and J lost 4 bases; unmatched junction nucleotides: 1. The CDR3 runs 14 residues. The CDR3 DNA sequence: TGTGCCAGTAGTATAATAGCGGGGGCAGATACGCAGTATTTT. Translating it yields CASSIIAGADTQYF. Using reference TRBV19 and TRBJ2-3 for the parts outside the CDR3, the full variable domain is DGGITQSPKYLFRKEGQNVTLSCEQNLNHDAMYWYRQDPGQGLRLIYYSQIVNDFQKGDIAEGYSVSREKKESFPLTVTSAQKNPTAFYLCASSIIAGADTQYFGPGTRLTVL.

The genes are TRBV9 and TRBJ1-1; 8 bases align to TRBD1. Looked up from germline, CDR1 is SGDLS and CDR2 is YYNGEE. Germline trimming cut 2 bases from V and 4 bases from J; bases unmatched to any gene: 4. The CDR3 is 14 residues long. The DNA of the CDR3 is TGTGCCAGCAGCGTGGAGACAGGGGCCACTGAAGCTTTCTTT. Translating it yields CASSVETGATEAFF.

The chain carries TRBV5-1 and TRBJ1-1; the D gene is possibly TRBD1 (6 bases). This CDR3 region has 15 residues. V lost 1 base to trimming and J lost 0 bases, with 10 bases between them. Germline CDR1 SGHRS, CDR2 YFSETQ. CDR3 coding DNA: TGCGCCAGCAGCTTGTCCCAGGGGATGAACACTGAAGCTTTCTTT. Translating gives CASSLSQGMNTEAFF.